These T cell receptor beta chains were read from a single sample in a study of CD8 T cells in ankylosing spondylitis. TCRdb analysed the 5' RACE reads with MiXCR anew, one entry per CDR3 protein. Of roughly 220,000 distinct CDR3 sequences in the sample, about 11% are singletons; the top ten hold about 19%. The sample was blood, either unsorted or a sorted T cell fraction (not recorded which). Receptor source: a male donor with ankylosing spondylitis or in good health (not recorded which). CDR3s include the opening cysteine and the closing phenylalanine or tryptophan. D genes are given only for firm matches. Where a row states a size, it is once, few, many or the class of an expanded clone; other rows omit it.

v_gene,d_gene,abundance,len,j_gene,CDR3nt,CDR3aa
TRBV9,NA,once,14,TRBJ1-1,TGTGCCAGCAGCGGAACGGTGGACGGGGGTGAAACTTTCTTT,CASSGTVDGGETFF
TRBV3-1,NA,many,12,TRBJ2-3,TGTGCCAGCAGCCAAGAGATCGGTACGCAGTATTTT,CASSQEIGTQYF
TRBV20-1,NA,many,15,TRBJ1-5,TGCAGTGCTAGAGTGGCGACAGAGGCTAATCAGCCCCAGCATTTT,CSARVATEANQPQHF
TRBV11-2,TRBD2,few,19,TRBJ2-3,TGTGCCAGCAGCCGATCCGGGACTAGACTCGGGGCTAGCACAGATACGCAGTATTTT,CASSRSGTRLGASTDTQYF
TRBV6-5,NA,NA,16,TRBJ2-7,TGTGCCAGCAGTTACTCGCTCGGCACCGGCTTCTACGAGCAGTACTTC,CASSYSLGTGFYEQYF
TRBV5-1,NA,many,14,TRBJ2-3,TGCGCCAGCAGCTTAATGGTCTCCTCAGATACGCAGTATTTT,CASSLMVSSDTQYF
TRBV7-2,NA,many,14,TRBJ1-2,TGTGCCAGCAGCCCACAGGGCCCTATGGATGGCTACACCTTC,CASSPQGPMDGYTF
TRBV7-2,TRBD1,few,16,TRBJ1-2,TGTGCCAGCAGCTCAGAGAGGGACAGTTACCTCTATGGCTACACCTTC,CASSSERDSYLYGYTF
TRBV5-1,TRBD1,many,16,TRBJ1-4,TGCGCCAGCAGCTTGGGACCGGGACAGCAGAATGAAAAACTGTTTTTT,CASSLGPGQQNEKLFF
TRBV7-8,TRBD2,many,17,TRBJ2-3,TGTGCCAGCAGCTTACTCCCCATAGCGGGGGAAGCAGATACGCAGTATTTT,CASSLLPIAGEADTQYF
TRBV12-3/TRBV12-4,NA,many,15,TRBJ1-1,TGTGCCAGCAGTACGGGACGGACAATGAACACTGAAGCTTTCTTT,CASSTGRTMNTEAFF
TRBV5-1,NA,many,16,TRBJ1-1,TGCGCCAGCAGCTTGGCGCAGGGTAGGATGAACACTGAAGCTTTCTTT,CASSLAQGRMNTEAFF
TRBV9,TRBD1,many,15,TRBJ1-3,TGTGCCAGCAGCGAGGTACAGGGGACTGGAAACACCATATATTTT,CASSEVQGTGNTIYF
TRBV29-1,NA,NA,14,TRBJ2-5,TGCAGCGTCTCCGAAGCCGCCGGAAAGGAGACCCAGTACTTC,CSVSEAAGKETQYF
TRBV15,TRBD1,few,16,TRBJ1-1,TGTGCCACCAGCAGAGCAGGGGGGCTGGTGAACACTGAAGCTTTCTTT,CATSRAGGLVNTEAFF
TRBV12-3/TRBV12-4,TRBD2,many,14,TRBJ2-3,TGTGCCAGCAGTTTACCTAGCGGGGGGAATACGCAGTATTTT,CASSLPSGGNTQYF
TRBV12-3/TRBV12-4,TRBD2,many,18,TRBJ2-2,TGTGCCAGCAGCTCGATGGGACTAGCGGGGGCGAACACCGGGGAGCTGTTTTTT,CASSSMGLAGANTGELFF
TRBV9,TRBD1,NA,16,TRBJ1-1,TGTGCCAGCAGCGTAGGCCCCCGTTTGACAGGGCGGGGGGCTTTCTTT,CASSVGPRLTGRGAFF
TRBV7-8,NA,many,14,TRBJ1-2,TGTGCCAGCAGCTCCACCACACGGTTCTATGGCTACACCTTC,CASSSTTRFYGYTF
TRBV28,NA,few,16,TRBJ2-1,TGTGCCAGCAGAAAGACAGGCCCCAGCTCCTACAATGAGCAGTTCTTC,CASRKTGPSSYNEQFF
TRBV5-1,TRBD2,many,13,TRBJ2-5,TGCGCCAGCAGCTGGGAGGGTACGGAGACCCAGTACTTC,CASSWEGTETQYF
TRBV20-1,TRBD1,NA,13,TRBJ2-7,TGCAGTGCTAAAGACAGGGTCCCCTACGAGCAGTACTTC,CSAKDRVPYEQYF
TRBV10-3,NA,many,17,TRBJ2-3,TGTGCCATCAGTGGCTCCGGGGCCCGAGGGGGCACAGATACGCAGTATTTT,CAISGSGARGGTDTQYF
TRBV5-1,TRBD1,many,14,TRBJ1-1,TGCGCCAGCAGCTCAGGGGGCCGAGTGACTGAAGCTTTCTTT,CASSSGGRVTEAFF
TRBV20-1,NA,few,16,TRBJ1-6,TGCAGTGCTAGCCTGGTGGGGAGCTCCTATAATTCACCCCTCCACTTT,CSASLVGSSYNSPLHF
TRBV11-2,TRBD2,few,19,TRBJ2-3,TGTGCCAGCGGTACTAGCGGGGGGTCTGGACCTAGACACACAGATACGCAGTATTTT,CASGTSGGSGPRHTDTQYF
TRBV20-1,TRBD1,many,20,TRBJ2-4,TGCAGTGCTAGAGATATGGACAGGGCATCCTTCACCACCGCCAAAAACATTCAGTACTTC,CSARDMDRASFTTAKNIQYF
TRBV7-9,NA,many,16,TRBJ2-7,TGTGCCAGCAGCTTAGAGTCGGGTCGGCAGCCCTACGAGCAGTACTTC,CASSLESGRQPYEQYF
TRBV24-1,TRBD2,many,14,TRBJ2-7,TGTGCCACCGCCAGCGGGGGAATCTCCTACGAGCAGTACTTC,CATASGGISYEQYF
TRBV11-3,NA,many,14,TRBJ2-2,TGTGCCAGCAGCCAACAACGAAGCGGCGGGGAGCTGTTTTTT,CASSQQRSGGELFF
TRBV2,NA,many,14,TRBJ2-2,TGTGCCAGCAACCTAGGGGGGGGCACCGGGGAGCTGTTTTTT,CASNLGGGTGELFF
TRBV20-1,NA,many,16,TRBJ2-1,TGCAGTGCTAGAACTCCATCGGTAGCGGTTCACAATGAGCAGTTCTTC,CSARTPSVAVHNEQFF
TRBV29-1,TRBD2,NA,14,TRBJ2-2,TGCAGCGTTGGGACTAGCGGGACCCCCGGGGAGCTGTTTTTT,CSVGTSGTPGELFF
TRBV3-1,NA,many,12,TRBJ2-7,TGTGCCAGCAGCCAAGTTTTCTACGAGCAGTACTTC,CASSQVFYEQYF
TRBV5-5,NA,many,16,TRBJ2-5,TGTGCCAGCACCCCAGATGGGGGCGGGTACCAAGAGACCCAGTACTTC,CASTPDGGGYQETQYF
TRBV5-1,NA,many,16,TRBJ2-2,TGCGCCAGCAGCCTAATGACCTCCCCGGGAACCGGGGAGCTGTTTTTT,CASSLMTSPGTGELFF
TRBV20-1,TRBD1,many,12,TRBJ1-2,TGCAGTGTACCGGACAGGGAGTATGGCTACACCTTC,CSVPDREYGYTF
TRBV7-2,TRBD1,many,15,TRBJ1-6,TGTGCCAGCAGCTTACCTGGCAGGGGGAGATCACCCCTCCACTTT,CASSLPGRGRSPLHF
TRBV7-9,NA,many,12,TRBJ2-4,TGTGCCAGCGGTGAAGGCGGGTACATTCAGTACTTC,CASGEGGYIQYF
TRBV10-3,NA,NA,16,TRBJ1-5,TGTGCCATCAGTGAGGAAGGGGAATATAGCAATCAGCCCCAGCATTTT,CAISEEGEYSNQPQHF